This T cell receptor (beta chain) was found in a study of CD8 T cells in ankylosing spondylitis. TCRdb re-called the 5' RACE reads with MiXCR, one entry per CDR3 protein. This table has about 360,000 distinct CDR3 sequences, approximately 22% appearing once. A remark on this clonotype: What it binds is not known.

The CDR3 contains 12 residues. V lost 4 bases and J 5 bases, leaving 6 bases between the germline ends. Study-wide points: A number of the motif variants had already been described in reactive arthritis synovial fluid and blood.

The chain couples TRBV12-3 or TRBV12-4 to TRBJ1-5, with D uncertain. The receptor's source is a male donor with ankylosing spondylitis or in good health (not recorded which). Sample: blood, either unsorted or a sorted T cell fraction (not recorded which). The CDR3: CASSSKDQPQHF. DNA of the CDR3: TGTGCCAGCAGTTCCAAAGATCAGCCCCAGCATTTT.